The rows below give T cell receptor beta chains drawn from one sample of a study of cytomegalovirus exposure and HLA in healthy donors. TCRdb's copy holds only in-frame clones and misses some; the assay was immunoSEQ multiplex PCR. In all, the sample yields about 130,000 clones. Input material: PBMCs. The source of these receptors is a woman between 40 and 50 years old in good health and CMV-seronegative. The CDR3 runs from the conserved cysteine through the conserved F or W. The D gene is left open where the match is weak.

j_call: TRBJ2-7
v_call: TRBV7-2
d_call: TRBD2
cdr3_nt: TGTGCCAGCAGCTTAGGGGGGGGCGAGCAGTACTTC
cdr3_aa: CASSLGGGEQYF

j_call: TRBJ2-3
v_call: TRBV5-1
d_call: -
cdr3_nt: TGCGCCAGCAGGTATAGCACAGATACGCAGTATTTT
cdr3_aa: CASRYSTDTQYF

j_call: TRBJ1-1
v_call: TRBV14
d_call: -
cdr3_nt: TGTGCCAGCAGCCCACATATGAACACTGAAGCTTTCTTT
cdr3_aa: CASSPHMNTEAFF

j_call: TRBJ2-5
v_call: TRBV28
d_call: TRBD1
cdr3_nt: TGTGCCAGCAGTGGGGGACAGCCCCAAGAGACCCAGTACTTC
cdr3_aa: CASSGGQPQETQYF

j_call: TRBJ1-1
v_call: TRBV7-3
d_call: -
cdr3_nt: TGTGCCAGCAGCTTGGATGGGCCGAACACTGAAGCTTTCTTT
cdr3_aa: CASSLDGPNTEAFF

j_call: TRBJ2-6
v_call: TRBV5-1
d_call: TRBD1
cdr3_nt: TGCGCCAGCAGCTTACAGGGGTCCCTTGCGGGGGCCAACGTCCTGACTTTC
cdr3_aa: CASSLQGSLAGANVLTF

j_call: TRBJ2-5
v_call: TRBV18
d_call: -
cdr3_nt: TGTGCCAGCTCACCATCGGGTGCCGGCGAGACCCAGTACTTC
cdr3_aa: CASSPSGAGETQYF

j_call: TRBJ1-3
v_call: TRBV4-3
d_call: -
cdr3_nt: TGCGCCAGCAGCCAAAGTCACGTGAGCTCTGGAAACACCATATATTTT
cdr3_aa: CASSQSHVSSGNTIYF

j_call: TRBJ1-2
v_call: TRBV19
d_call: -
cdr3_nt: TGTGCCAGTAGTATAGAGTCGGGTCGTGGCTACACCTTC
cdr3_aa: CASSIESGRGYTF

j_call: TRBJ2-7
v_call: TRBV19
d_call: TRBD1
cdr3_nt: TGTGCCAGTAGCCTAGGGACAGACCTATACGAGCAGTACTTC
cdr3_aa: CASSLGTDLYEQYF

j_call: TRBJ2-1
v_call: TRBV27
d_call: TRBD1
cdr3_nt: TGTGCCAGCAGTCCGGGACAGGGGGTATACAATGAGCAGTTCTTC
cdr3_aa: CASSPGQGVYNEQFF

j_call: TRBJ2-2
v_call: TRBV7-3
d_call: TRBD2
cdr3_nt: TGTGCCAGCAGCCCGACTAGCGGGGTTAACACCGGGGAGCTGTTTTTT
cdr3_aa: CASSPTSGVNTGELFF

j_call: TRBJ2-5
v_call: TRBV5-1
d_call: -
cdr3_nt: TGCGCCAGCAGCCTGGGGACAATCCGAGAGACCCAGTACTTC
cdr3_aa: CASSLGTIRETQYF

j_call: TRBJ1-5
v_call: TRBV18
d_call: -
cdr3_nt: TGTGCCAGCTCACCCACAGGGAATCAGCCCCAGCATTTT
cdr3_aa: CASSPTGNQPQHF

j_call: TRBJ2-2
v_call: TRBV9
d_call: TRBD2
cdr3_nt: TGTGCCAGCAGAGGGGGCCCGGGACTAGCGGGGGGAGTATCCGGGGAGCTGTTTTTT
cdr3_aa: CASRGGPGLAGGVSGELFF

j_call: TRBJ1-1
v_call: TRBV7-6
d_call: -
cdr3_nt: TGTGCCAGCAGCCCCAGTCGGTTGGGCGTGAACACTGAAGCTTTCTTT
cdr3_aa: CASSPSRLGVNTEAFF

j_call: TRBJ1-2
v_call: TRBV5-6
d_call: TRBD1
cdr3_nt: TGTGCCAGCAGCTCTACCCGGGACAGGGGGCTAAATGGCTACACCTTC
cdr3_aa: CASSSTRDRGLNGYTF